This entry lists 10 T cell receptor beta chains sequenced from one sample in a study of response to subunit inactivated influenza vaccine. TCRdb called the RT-PCR reads again in MiXCR, with one record for every CDR3 protein. The data contain over 750,000 distinct CDR3 sequences, 21% of them singletons. This specimen consisted of PBMCs from blood, obtained 4 to 6 days after vaccination. Receptor source: a man between 50 and 59 years old who received an inactivated influenza vaccine.

In the case of this clonotype: This may stem from a read error, because a much larger clone lies one nucleotide away. The chain joins TRBV3-1 to TRBJ2-5; D is unclear. The germline V gene encodes CDR1 LGHDT and CDR2 YNNKEL (reference sequence). Trimming cost V 3 bases and J 4 bases, with 3 bases left between them. The CDR3 runs to 11 residues. In DNA form, the CDR3 reads TGTGCCAGCAGCCACAGAGAGACCCAGTACTTC. Encoded protein: CASSHRETQYF.

V is TRBV20-1 and J is TRBJ2-3; 10 bases line up with TRBD2. J lost 5 bases, V lost 5 bases, and 4 bases had no gene match. The CDR3 has 13 amino acids. The germline gives CDR1 DFQATT, CDR2 SNEGSKA (reference sequence). This chain's CDR3 is CSAGRLAGDTQYF. Here the CDR3 DNA reads TGCAGTGCTGGAAGACTAGCGGGAGATACGCAGTATTTT.

The rearrangement uses TRBV13 and TRBJ2-3, with D perhaps assigned TRBD1 or TRBD2 (5 bases each). Trimming stripped 6 bases from V and 3 bases from J, with 19 bases between. From germline, CDR1 is PRHDT and CDR2 FYEKMQ (reference sequence). The CDR3 length is 16 residues. The CDR3 DNA reads TGTGCCAGCAGTGGGGGAGTAGCGCTGAGGACAGATACGCAGTATTTT. Protein product: CASSGGVALRTDTQYF.

This clonotype turned up a few times. V is TRBV12-3 or TRBV12-4 and J is TRBJ2-1; 8 bases fit TRBD2. Germline trimming cut 2 bases from V and 1 base from J; bases unmatched to any gene: 4. This CDR3 spans 16 amino acids. The CDR3 nucleotides are TGTGCCAGCAGTTTACAGCGGGGGAATTCCTACAATGAGCAGTTCTTC. Translated, it gives CASSLQRGNSYNEQFF.

This clonotype was observed many times. The chain couples TRBV7-9 to TRBJ1-1; D call uncertain. Trimming removed 5 bases from V and 5 bases from J, with 6 bases in between. In germline, CDR1 is SEHNR, CDR2 FQNEAQ (reference sequence). The CDR3 is 11 residues long. CDR3 loop: CASSLSTEAFF. CDR3 DNA sequence: TGTGCCAGCAGCCTCAGTACTGAAGCTTTCTTT. Complete variable domain (other parts from reference TRBV7-9 and TRBJ1-1): DTGVSQNPRHKITKRGQNVTFRCDPISEHNRLYWYRQTLGQGPEFLTYFQNEAQLEKSRLLSDRFSAERPKGSFSTLEIQRTEQGDSAMYLCASSLSTEAFFGQGTRLTVV.

This clonotype has a count of ten or more. The chain uses TRBV20-1 and TRBJ2-4; D not certain. The CDR3 sequence is 11 residues long. V gave up 2 bases and J gave up 8 bases, with 7 bases separating them. Germline loops: CDR1 DFQATT, CDR2 SNEGSKA (reference sequence). CDR3 in DNA: TGCAGTGCTAGACTTTTAGACATTCAGTACTTC. It specifies CSARLLDIQYF.

The chain uses TRBV20-1 and TRBJ2-5; 13 bases are shared with TRBD2. Germline CDR1 and CDR2: DFQATT and SNEGSKA (reference sequence). The ends lost 6 bases at V and 4 bases at J; junction bases unmatched: 5. The CDR3 sequence is 14 residues long. Here the CDR3 DNA reads TGCAGTGCCGCACTAGCGGGAGGGTTAGAGACCCAGTACTTC. It codes for CSAALAGGLETQYF.

This clonotype has more than one count but fewer than ten. The rearrangement links TRBV20-1 to TRBJ1-4, with TRBD1 identical over 8 bases. Germline trimming cut 6 bases from V and 7 bases from J; bases unmatched to any gene: 4. The CDR3 has 12 amino acids. CDR1 and CDR2 (germline): DFQATT, SNEGSKA (reference sequence). DNA for the CDR3: TGCAGTGCCAGGGGGCGTCGTGAAAAACTGTTTTTT. Translated, it gives CSARGRREKLFF.

This clonotype has ten or more counts. The chain joins TRBV7-8 to TRBJ2-5, with 7 positions matching TRBD1. This CDR3 spans 11 amino acids. Trimming cost V 3 bases and J 9 bases; bases outside gene matches: 1. Germline-derived CDR1 and CDR2 are SGHVS and FQNEAQ. The CDR3 protein is CASSLGTAQYF. The CDR3, as DNA: TGTGCCAGCAGCTTGGGGACAGCCCAGTACTTC.

At least ten counts were recorded for this clonotype. The rearrangement links TRBV6-5 to TRBJ1-6; 7 bases fit TRBD1. Germline CDR1 and CDR2: MNHEY and SVGAGI. The CDR3 is 14 amino acids. V gave up 4 bases and J gave up 6 bases; unmatched junction bases: 3. CDR3 in DNA: TGTGCCAGCAGTTCAACAGGGGTTAATTCACCCCTCCACTTT. Translation: CASSSTGVNSPLHF.